This T cell receptor (beta chain) was sequenced in a study of blood T cell repertoires in COVID-19. The J segment lost 0 bases and the V segment lost 4 bases, leaving 7 bases of the junction unmatched. This CDR3 is 16 amino acids long. Looked up from germline, CDR1 is ENHRY and CDR2 is SYGVKD. Per the original data handling: From reference gene primer amplification, estimates of nucleated cell counts were derived. Libraries were prepared by immunoSEQ multiplex PCR; TCRdb keeps only in-frame clonotypes and omits some of them. That table furnishes V, J and clone size, whereas the DNA furnished D and trimming. The data show some 170,000 clones, with more than 70% seen just once and 6.2% held by the top ten. Recovered participants had two consecutive negative NP/OP PCR tests, healthcare professional clearance, or symptom resolution.

The V gene is TRBV10-3, the J gene TRBJ2-3; 7 bases are a match to TRBD2. The receptor comes from a middle-aged man who had recovered from COVID-19. Material for sequencing was PBMCs or T cells enriched from blood (not recorded which). CDR3 sequence (DNA): TGTGCCATCAGTGGCAAGAATAGCGGGAGCACAGATACGCAGTATTTT. Protein: CAISGKNSGSTDTQYF.